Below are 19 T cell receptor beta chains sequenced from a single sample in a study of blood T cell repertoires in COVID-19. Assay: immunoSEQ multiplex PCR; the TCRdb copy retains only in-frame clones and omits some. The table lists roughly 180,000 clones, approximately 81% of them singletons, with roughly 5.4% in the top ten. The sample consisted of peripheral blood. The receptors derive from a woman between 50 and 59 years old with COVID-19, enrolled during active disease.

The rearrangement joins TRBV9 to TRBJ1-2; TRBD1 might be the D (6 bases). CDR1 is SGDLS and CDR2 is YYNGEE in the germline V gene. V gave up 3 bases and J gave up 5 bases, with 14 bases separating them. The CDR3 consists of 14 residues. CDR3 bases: TGTGCCAGCAGCGCGACAGGTGTGGAGTATGGCTACACCTTC. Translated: CASSATGVEYGYTF.

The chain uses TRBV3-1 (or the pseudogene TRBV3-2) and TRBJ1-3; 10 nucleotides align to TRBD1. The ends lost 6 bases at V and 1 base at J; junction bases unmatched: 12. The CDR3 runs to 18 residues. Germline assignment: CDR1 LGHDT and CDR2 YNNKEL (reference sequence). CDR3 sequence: CASSLPSGDRGSGNTIYF. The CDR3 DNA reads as TGTGCCAGCAGTCTCCCGTCCGGGGACAGGGGTTCTGGAAACACCATATATTTT.

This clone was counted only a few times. The CDR3: CASSLPQGANQPQHF. In nucleotides, the CDR3 is TGTGCCAGCAGTTTACCACAGGGGGCGAATCAGCCCCAGCATTTT. The J gene is TRBJ1-5, the V gene TRBV28, with 9 bases matching TRBD1. This CDR3 contains 15 residues. Germline loops: CDR1 MDHEN, CDR2 SYDVKM. The junction had 3 bases not matched to a gene; V was cut back by 2 bases and J by 4 bases.

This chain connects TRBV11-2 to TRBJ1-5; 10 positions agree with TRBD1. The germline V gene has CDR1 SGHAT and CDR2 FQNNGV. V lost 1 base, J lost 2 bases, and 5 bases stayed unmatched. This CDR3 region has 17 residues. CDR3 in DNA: TGTGCCAGCAGCTTAGGACAGGGGGCACGTGGCAATCAGCCCCAGCATTTT. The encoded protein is CASSLGQGARGNQPQHF. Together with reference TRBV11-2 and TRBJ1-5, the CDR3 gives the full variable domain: EAGVAQSPRYKIIEKRQSVAFWCNPISGHATLYWYQQILGQGPKLLIQFQNNGVVDDSQLPKDRFSAERLKGVDSTLKIQPAKLEDSAVYLCASSLGQGARGNQPQHFGDGTRLSIL.

CDR3: CATTRGGSYGYTF. CDR3 nucleotides: TGTGCCACCACAAGGGGGGGTAGCTATGGCTACACCTTC. The chain uses TRBV6-5 and TRBJ1-2, with D possibly TRBD1 on 6 matching bases. The CDR3 extends over 13 amino acids. Germline V gene data show CDR1 as MNHEY and CDR2 as SVGAGI. V lost 10 bases and J 4 bases, leaving 16 bases between the germline ends.

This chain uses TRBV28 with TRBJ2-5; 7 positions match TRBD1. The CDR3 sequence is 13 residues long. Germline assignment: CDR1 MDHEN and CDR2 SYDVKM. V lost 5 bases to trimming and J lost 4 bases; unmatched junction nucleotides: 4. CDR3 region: CASSQTGVETQYF. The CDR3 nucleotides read TGTGCCAGCAGTCAAACAGGGGTAGAGACCCAGTACTTC.

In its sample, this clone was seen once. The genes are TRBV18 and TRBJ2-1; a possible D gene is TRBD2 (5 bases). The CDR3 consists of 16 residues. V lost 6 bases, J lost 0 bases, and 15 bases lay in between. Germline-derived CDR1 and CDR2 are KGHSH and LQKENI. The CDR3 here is CASSREGWSSYNEQFF. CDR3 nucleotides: TGTGCCAGCTCGCGAGAGGGTTGGAGCTCCTACAATGAGCAGTTCTTC.

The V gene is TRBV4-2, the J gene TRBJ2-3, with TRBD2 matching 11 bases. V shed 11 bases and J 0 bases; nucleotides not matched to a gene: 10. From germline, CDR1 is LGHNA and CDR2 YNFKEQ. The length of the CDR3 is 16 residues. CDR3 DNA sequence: TGTGCCTCCAAGGGGGCTAGCGGGGGGAGCACAGATACGCAGTATTTT. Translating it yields CASKGASGGSTDTQYF.

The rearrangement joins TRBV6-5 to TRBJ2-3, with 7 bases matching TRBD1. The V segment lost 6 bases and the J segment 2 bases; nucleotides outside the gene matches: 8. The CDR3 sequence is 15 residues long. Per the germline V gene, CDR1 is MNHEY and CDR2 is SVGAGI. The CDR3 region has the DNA TGTGCCAGCAGCGATACGGGACAGATCACAGATACGCAGTATTTT. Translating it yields CASSDTGQITDTQYF.

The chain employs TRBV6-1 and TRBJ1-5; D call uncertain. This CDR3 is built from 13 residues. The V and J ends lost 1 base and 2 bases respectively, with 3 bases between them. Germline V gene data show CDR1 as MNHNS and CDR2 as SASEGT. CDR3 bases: TGTGCCAGCAGTGAAGTCGGCAATCAGCCCCAGCATTTT. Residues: CASSEVGNQPQHF.

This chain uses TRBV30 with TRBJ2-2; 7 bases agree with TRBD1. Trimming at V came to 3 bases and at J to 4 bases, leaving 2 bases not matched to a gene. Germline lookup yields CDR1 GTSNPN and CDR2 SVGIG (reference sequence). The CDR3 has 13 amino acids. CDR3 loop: CAWRWDSTGELFF. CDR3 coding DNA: TGTGCCTGGAGATGGGACAGCACCGGGGAGCTGTTTTTT.

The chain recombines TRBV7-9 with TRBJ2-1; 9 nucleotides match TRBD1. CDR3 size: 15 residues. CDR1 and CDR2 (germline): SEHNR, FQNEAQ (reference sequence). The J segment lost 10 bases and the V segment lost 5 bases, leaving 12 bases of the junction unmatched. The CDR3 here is CASSPSLTGGLEQFF. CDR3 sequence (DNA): TGTGCCAGCAGCCCCTCCCTTACAGGGGGCTTAGAGCAGTTCTTC.

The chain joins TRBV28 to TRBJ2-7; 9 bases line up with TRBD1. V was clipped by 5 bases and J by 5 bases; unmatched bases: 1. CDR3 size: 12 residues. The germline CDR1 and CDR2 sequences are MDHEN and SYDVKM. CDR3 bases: TGTGCCAGCAGTCACAGGGGGCACGAGCAGTACTTC. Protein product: CASSHRGHEQYF.

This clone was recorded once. The chain's CDR3 is CASSAAGTGSFYEQYF. In DNA, the CDR3 is TGTGCCAGCAGTGCCGCCGGGACAGGGTCCTTCTACGAGCAGTACTTC. The rearrangement links TRBV6-1 to TRBJ2-7, with TRBD1 matching 9 bases. The CDR3 runs 16 residues. Trimming cost V 4 bases and J 3 bases; bases outside gene matches: 10. CDR1 and CDR2 from the germline V gene are MNHNS and SASEGT.

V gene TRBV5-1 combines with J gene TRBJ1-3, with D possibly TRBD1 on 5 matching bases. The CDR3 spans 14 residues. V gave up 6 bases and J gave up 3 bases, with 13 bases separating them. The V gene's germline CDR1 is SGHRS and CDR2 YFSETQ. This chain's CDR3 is CASKPGDLGNTIYF. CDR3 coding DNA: TGCGCCAGCAAACCGGGGGACCTTGGAAACACCATATATTTT.

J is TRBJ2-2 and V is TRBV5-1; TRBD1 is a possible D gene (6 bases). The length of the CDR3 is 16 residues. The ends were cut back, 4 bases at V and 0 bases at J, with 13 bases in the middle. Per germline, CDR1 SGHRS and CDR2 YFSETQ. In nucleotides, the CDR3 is TGCGCCAGCAGCAAAGGGGACATCGCGAACACCGGGGAGCTGTTTTTT. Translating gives CASSKGDIANTGELFF.

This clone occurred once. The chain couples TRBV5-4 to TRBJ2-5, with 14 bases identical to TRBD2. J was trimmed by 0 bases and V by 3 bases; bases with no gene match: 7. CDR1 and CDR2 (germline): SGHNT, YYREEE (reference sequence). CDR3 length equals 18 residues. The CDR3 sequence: CASSSTSGGGRYQETQYF. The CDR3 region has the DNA TGTGCCAGCAGCTCGACTAGCGGGGGGGGGAGGTACCAAGAGACCCAGTACTTC.

DNA for the CDR3: TGTGCCAGCAGCTTCGGACAGGGTGACGGCTACACCTTC. Translating gives CASSFGQGDGYTF. The V gene is TRBV5-4, the J gene TRBJ1-2; 8 positions match TRBD1. Germline-derived CDR1 and CDR2 are SGHNT and YYREEE (reference sequence). Losses at the gene ends were 2 bases for V and 8 bases for J; bases not matched to a gene: 5. The CDR3 runs to 13 residues.

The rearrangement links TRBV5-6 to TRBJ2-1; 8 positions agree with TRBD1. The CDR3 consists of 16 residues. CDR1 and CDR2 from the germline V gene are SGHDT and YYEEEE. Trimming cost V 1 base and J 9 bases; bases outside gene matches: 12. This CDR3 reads CASSLNRDRSFSEQFF. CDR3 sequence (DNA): TGTGCCAGCAGCTTGAATCGGGACAGGAGCTTTAGTGAGCAGTTCTTC. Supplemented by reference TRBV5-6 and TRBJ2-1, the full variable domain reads DAGVTQSPTHLIKTRGQQVTLRCSPKSGHDTVSWYQQALGQGPQFIFQYYEEEERQRGNFPDRFSGHQFPNYSSELNVNALLLGDSALYLCASSLNRDRSFSEQFFGPGTRLTVL.